The present T cell receptor beta chain was sequenced within a study of blood T cell repertoires in COVID-19. Study background: Material from acute and convalescent COVID-19 was sourced from the United States, Italy and Spain. PBMCs, B-cell-depleted T cells, or T cells were the source of the cDNA or gDNA that made up the material.

The CDR3 totals 12 residues. The V end was cut by 4 bases, the J end by 3 bases, with 6 bases between. Here immunoSEQ multiplex PCR was the method, and the copy in TCRdb shows in-frame clones only, minus some. Of approximately 85,000 clones listed, 80% to 90% were seen once; the top ten hold around a quarter. This clone appeared once. The specimen sequenced was peripheral blood. The V call is TRBV12-3 or TRBV12-4, the J call TRBJ1-1, with D possibly TRBD1 on 5 matching bases. The receptor's source is a man aged 45-65 years with active or convalescent COVID-19. CDR3 coding DNA: TGTGCCAGCAGTTCGGGGGACACTGAAGCTTTCTTT. This codes for CASSSGDTEAFF.